These T cell receptor beta chains were read from a single sample in a study of CD8+CD57+ T cells in acquired aplastic anemia. TCRdb reanalysed the reads using MiXCR and keeps one entry per CDR3 protein. The sample consists of some 150,000 distinct CDR3 sequences, around 75% of them appearing once. The material sequenced was sorted CD4+, CD8+, or CD8+CD57+ T cells (not recorded which) from PBMCs. The receptors come from a human donor with aplastic anemia. CDR3s include the opening cysteine and the closing phenylalanine or tryptophan. A D gene is named only where the DNA matches it firmly. Clone size is given for some rows only: seen once, a few or many times, or a class if the clone is expanded.

j_call: TRBJ2-7
v_call: TRBV29-1
d_call: TRBD1
clone_size: few
cdr3_aa: CSVVGTVGEQYF
cdr3_nt: TGCAGCGTTGTAGGGACAGTAGGCGAGCAGTACTTC

j_call: TRBJ2-7
v_call: TRBV5-1
d_call: TRBD2
clone_size: -
cdr3_aa: CASRLGLAPSYEQYF
cdr3_nt: TGCGCCAGCAGACTAGGACTAGCGCCCTCCTACGAGCAGTACTTC

j_call: TRBJ1-2
v_call: TRBV6-4
d_call: -
clone_size: -
cdr3_aa: CASSESKNDGYTF
cdr3_nt: TGCGCCAGCAGTGAGTCGAAAAATGATGGCTACACCTTC

j_call: TRBJ2-7
v_call: TRBV2
d_call: TRBD1
clone_size: once
cdr3_aa: CASSVQGAQYEQYF
cdr3_nt: TGTGCCAGCAGTGTACAGGGGGCGCAGTACGAGCAGTACTTC

j_call: TRBJ2-3
v_call: TRBV20-1
d_call: TRBD2
clone_size: once
cdr3_aa: CSARGLAGESDTQYF
cdr3_nt: TGCAGTGCTAGAGGACTAGCGGGAGAGTCAGATACGCAGTATTTT

j_call: TRBJ2-1
v_call: TRBV19
d_call: -
clone_size: -
cdr3_aa: CASSPPELNEQFF
cdr3_nt: TGTGCCAGTAGTCCTCCAGAGTTAAATGAGCAGTTCTTC

j_call: TRBJ2-3
v_call: TRBV11-2
d_call: -
clone_size: -
cdr3_aa: CASSLELALVDTQYF
cdr3_nt: TGTGCCAGCAGCTTGGAACTAGCTCTGGTGGATACGCAGTATTTT

j_call: TRBJ1-5
v_call: TRBV20-1
d_call: -
clone_size: -
cdr3_aa: CSARGGAANNQPQHF
cdr3_nt: TGCAGTGCTAGGGGAGGGGCGGCTAACAATCAGCCCCAGCATTTT

j_call: TRBJ2-2
v_call: TRBV5-1
d_call: -
clone_size: -
cdr3_aa: CASSRGQLNTGELFF
cdr3_nt: TGCGCCAGCAGTCGCGGTCAGTTAAACACCGGGGAGCTGTTTTTT

j_call: TRBJ1-6
v_call: TRBV20-1
d_call: -
clone_size: -
cdr3_aa: CSARGGREGLNSPLHF
cdr3_nt: TGCAGTGCTAGAGGAGGGCGGGAAGGGCTTAATTCACCCCTCCACTTT

j_call: TRBJ2-5
v_call: TRBV6-4
d_call: TRBD1
clone_size: few
cdr3_aa: CASSEGQGQETQYF
cdr3_nt: TGTGCCAGCAGCGAGGGACAGGGGCAAGAGACCCAGTACTTC

j_call: TRBJ2-7
v_call: TRBV20-1
d_call: TRBD2
clone_size: -
cdr3_aa: CSARVLAGSYEQYF
cdr3_nt: TGCAGTGCTAGAGTACTAGCGGGAAGCTACGAGCAGTACTTC

j_call: TRBJ2-1
v_call: TRBV7-3
d_call: TRBD2
clone_size: -
cdr3_aa: CASSCWTGTSDYNEQFF
cdr3_nt: TGTGCCAGCAGCTGTTGGACCGGGACTAGTGATTACAATGAGCAGTTCTTC

j_call: TRBJ2-1
v_call: TRBV7-9
d_call: -
clone_size: -
cdr3_aa: CASSPGLAGRDSEQFF
cdr3_nt: TGTGCCAGCAGCCCAGGGTTGGCGGGAAGGGATTCTGAGCAGTTCTTC